The 10 T cell receptor beta chains below were found in one sample sequenced in a study of T-cell memory formation after mild COVID-19. One entry per CDR3 protein, called by TCRdb with MiXCR from the 5' RACE reads. This repertoire shows about 250,000 distinct CDR3 sequences, about 16% found once; its top ten account for 2.1%. The sequenced sample consisted of PBMCs or a T cell subset sorted from them (not recorded which). These receptor sequences come from an adult woman who had mild COVID-19 (a few samples of this study predate the infection). Cell type and time point are not known.

The V gene is TRBV7-2, the J gene TRBJ1-5; a weak D match, TRBD1 (6 bases). This CDR3 is built from 15 residues. Trimming left V 5 bases short and J 4 bases short, with 15 bases between. In germline, CDR1 is SGHTA, CDR2 FQGNSA. CDR3 loop: CASSIYRARNQPQHF. The CDR3 DNA is TGTGCCAGCAGCATATACAGGGCCCGTAATCAGCCCCAGCATTTT.

The J gene is TRBJ2-5, the V gene TRBV3-1; TRBD1 or TRBD2 may be the D gene (5 bases each). This CDR3 region has 13 residues. Per germline, CDR1 LGHDT and CDR2 YNNKEL (reference sequence). V lost 4 bases and J 10 bases, leaving 16 bases between the germline ends. CDR3 protein: CASSPRDVDIQYF. CDR3 DNA: TGTGCCAGCAGCCCACGGGACGTGGACATCCAGTACTTC.

The CDR3 region has the DNA TGTGCCAGCAGGGACTATTCCACAGATACGCAGTATTTT. As protein: CASRDYSTDTQYF. This chain uses TRBV5-4 with TRBJ2-3, with D perhaps TRBD2 (6 bases). The germline V and J ends were trimmed by 5 bases and 2 bases, with 9 bases remaining between them. Germline-derived CDR1 and CDR2 are SGHNT and YYREEE (reference sequence). This CDR3 has 13 residues.

This clonotype occurred a few times. The V and J genes are TRBV20-1 and TRBJ2-4; D is unresolved. Germline assignment: CDR1 DFQATT and CDR2 SNEGSKA (reference sequence). The V end lost 6 bases, the J end lost 1 base, and 10 bases lay between the germline ends. The CDR3 totals 13 residues. CDR3 in DNA: TGCAGTGCAAGACCCGAGGCCAAAAACATTCAGTACTTC. Residues: CSARPEAKNIQYF.

This clonotype was recorded many times. The chain links TRBV7-2 to TRBJ1-5; 7 nucleotides agree with TRBD1. J was trimmed by 7 bases and V by 5 bases; bases with no gene match: 5. Looked up from germline, CDR1 is SGHTA and CDR2 is FQGNSA. The CDR3 consists of 13 residues. DNA for the CDR3: TGTGCCAGCAGCGTCAGGGGGGAACAGCCCCAGCATTTT. Translating gives CASSVRGEQPQHF.

On this clonotype: A read error may explain this, as a much larger clone is one base away. The chain links TRBV12-3 or TRBV12-4 to TRBJ2-3; 10 bases map to TRBD1. This CDR3 comprises 16 residues. The CDR3 loop reads CASSLGGTGAMDTKYF. CDR3 in DNA: TGTGCCAGCAGTTTGGGGGGGACAGGGGCCATGGATACGAAGTATTTT.

This clonotype came up many times. The rearrangement uses TRBV4-3 and TRBJ1-1, with 8 bases aligning to TRBD1. From germline, CDR1 is LGHNA and CDR2 YSLEER. This CDR3 has 16 amino acids. The V gene end was trimmed by 5 bases and the J gene end by 0 bases; junction bases not matched to a gene: 8. CDR3 residues: CASSENLGQVNTEAFF. The CDR3 coding sequence is TGCGCCAGCAGCGAAAATCTGGGACAGGTGAACACTGAAGCTTTCTTT.

This clonotype appeared a few times. The V and J genes are TRBV20-1 and TRBJ2-1; 13 positions agree with TRBD2. V was pared by 4 bases and J by 1 base, with 16 bases of the junction left unmatched. The germline gives CDR1 DFQATT, CDR2 SNEGSKA (reference sequence). CDR3 size: 20 residues. Here the CDR3 reads CSAITPSLAGGPGSYNEQFF. The CDR3 DNA is TGCAGTGCTATTACCCCCTCACTAGCGGGAGGGCCGGGGTCCTACAATGAGCAGTTCTTC.

Remarks on this clonotype: This likely comes from a read error, as the CDR3 has no conserved phenylalanine or tryptophan at its end. This chain joins TRBV12-3 or TRBV12-4 and TRBJ2-7; D is ambiguous. There are 11 residues in the CDR3. V was cut by 5 bases and J by 4 bases, with 6 bases left in between. The CDR3 is CASSPRYEQYL. CDR3 bases: TGTGCCAGCAGTCCTCGATACGAGCAGTACTTA.

The rearrangement joins TRBV7-2 to TRBJ2-2; the D is unclear. Germline values: CDR1 SGHTA, CDR2 FQGNSA. Trimming took 3 bases from V and 5 from J, leaving 4 bases between them. CDR3 length: 12 residues. The CDR3 DNA reads as TGTGCCAGCAGCTTTCAGACCGGGGAGCTGTTTTTT. This codes for CASSFQTGELFF. Supplemented by reference TRBV7-2 and TRBJ2-2, the full variable domain reads GAGVSQSPSNKVTEKGKDVELRCDPISGHTALYWYRQSLGQGLEFLIYFQGNSAPDKSGLPSDRFSAERTGGSVSTLTIQRTQQEDSAVYLCASSFQTGELFFGEGSRLTVL.